This TCR beta chain was identified in a study of cytomegalovirus exposure and HLA in healthy donors. The PCR was carried out with 60 Vbeta primers and 13 Jbeta primers. Method: immunoSEQ multiplex PCR; TCRdb's copy keeps in-frame clones and lacks some. In the table there are under 40,000 clones, 80% to 90% of which are singletons. The CDR3 extends over 14 amino acids. V lost 4 bases to trimming and J lost 4 bases; unmatched junction nucleotides: 6. The germline gives CDR1 MGHDK, CDR2 SYGVNS. The chain recombines TRBV25-1 with TRBJ2-5; TRBD1 matches at 7 bases. The receptor was derived from a woman aged 40-49 years in good health and CMV-seronegative. The specimen was PBMCs. This CDR3 reads CASSAQGNRETQYF. Written as DNA, the CDR3 is TGTGCCAGCAGTGCACAGGGGAATCGAGAGACCCAGTACTTC.